This TCR beta chain was sequenced for a study of OX40 agonist ivuxolimab in advanced cancers. V lost 3 bases and J lost 3; bases outside the gene matches: 4. The germline CDR1 and CDR2 sequences are MGHRA and YSYEKL. The CDR3 is 16 amino acids. The protocol was immunoSEQ multiplex PCR, while the TCRdb copy is restricted to in-frame clones and leaves out a portion. The sample records around 54,000 clones, roughly 92% being singletons. The source is an adult with an advanced solid tumor such as melanoma, head and neck, liver or kidney cancer. The sample in question was CD4+ or CD8+ T cells sorted from blood, obtained in a trial of the OX40 agonist ivuxolimab. V gene TRBV4-1 combines with J gene TRBJ2-1, with 11 positions matching TRBD2. CDR3 protein: CASSHTGTSGYNEQFF. Written as DNA, the CDR3 is TGCGCCAGCAGCCACACCGGGACTAGCGGCTACAATGAGCAGTTCTTC.